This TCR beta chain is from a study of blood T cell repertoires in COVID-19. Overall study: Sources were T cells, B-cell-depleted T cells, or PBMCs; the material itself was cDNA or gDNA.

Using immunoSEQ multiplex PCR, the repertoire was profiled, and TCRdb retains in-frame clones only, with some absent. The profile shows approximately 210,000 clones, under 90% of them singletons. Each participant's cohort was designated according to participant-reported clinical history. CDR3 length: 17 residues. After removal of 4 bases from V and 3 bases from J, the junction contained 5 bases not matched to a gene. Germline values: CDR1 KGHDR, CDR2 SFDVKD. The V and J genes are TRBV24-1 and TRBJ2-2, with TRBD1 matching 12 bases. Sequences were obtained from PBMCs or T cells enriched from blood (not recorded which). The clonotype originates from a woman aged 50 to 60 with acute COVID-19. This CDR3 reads CATSEHGTGGDTGELFF. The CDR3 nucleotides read TGTGCCACCAGTGAGCATGGGACAGGGGGCGACACCGGGGAGCTGTTTTTT.